A selection of T cell receptor beta chains follows, all from one sample in a study of beta chain features in type 1 diabetes. Sequencing used immunoSEQ multiplex PCR; TCRdb keeps in-frame clones, though not all of them. This table holds more than 60,000 clones, roughly three fifths found once. Specimen: Tregs from blood. Receptors originate from a woman younger than 30 in good health. Each CDR3 is given with its conserved first and last residue. The D gene is left open where the match is weak. The size entry is marked missing in some rows and otherwise reads once, few, many or a size class.

TRBV27,few,-,TRBJ2-1,CASSLLIGSSYNEQFF,TGTGCCAGCAGTTTACTTATCGGGAGCTCCTACAATGAGCAGTTCTTC
TRBV2,once,-,TRBJ2-7,CASSLYEQYF,TGTGCCAGCAGCCTCTACGAGCAGTACTTC
TRBV5-1,-,-,TRBJ1-2,CASSSPAAGLYGYTF,TGCGCCAGCAGCTCCCCGGCGGCAGGACTTTATGGCTACACCTTC
TRBV5-1,-,TRBD2,TRBJ2-3,CASSLTSGGVTDTQYF,TGCGCCAGCAGCTTGACTAGCGGGGGGGTCACAGATACGCAGTATTTT
TRBV6-5,few,-,TRBJ2-7,CASSTPQGRRIEQYF,TGTGCCAGCAGTACCCCCCAGGGCCGAAGGATCGAGCAGTACTTC
TRBV5-6,-,-,TRBJ1-1,CASSRPGSRAFF,TGTGCCAGCAGTCGGCCGGGGTCAAGGGCTTTCTTT
TRBV4-1,-,TRBD2,TRBJ2-7,CASPTQGLAHYEQYF,TGCGCCAGCCCCACCCAGGGACTAGCACATTACGAGCAGTACTTC
TRBV5-1,-,-,TRBJ1-2,CASSEDSYYGYTF,TGCGCCAGCAGCGAAGACAGCTACTATGGCTACACCTTC
TRBV5-6,-,-,TRBJ2-3,CASSLQVTQYF,TGTGCCAGCAGCTTACAAGTTACGCAGTATTTT
TRBV7-2,few,TRBD2,TRBJ2-5,CASSRRLAGRETQYF,TGTGCCAGCAGCCGCCGACTAGCCGGTCGTGAGACCCAGTACTTC
TRBV27,few,TRBD1,TRBJ1-5,CASSNRGDQPQHF,TGTGCCAGCAGCAACAGGGGGGATCAGCCCCAGCATTTT
TRBV6-1,-,TRBD1,TRBJ2-1,CASSQGQGGYNEQFF,TGTGCCAGCAGTCAGGGACAGGGGGGCTACAATGAGCAGTTCTTC
TRBV23-1,-,-,TRBJ2-6,CASSQANSGANVLTF,TGCGCCAGCAGTCAGGCAAACTCTGGGGCCAACGTCCTGACTTTC
TRBV5-1,-,-,TRBJ2-7,CASSVETGLGEQYF,TGCGCCAGCAGCGTAGAAACAGGGTTGGGCGAGCAGTACTTC
TRBV20-1,-,-,TRBJ2-1,CSARLVTEQFF,TGCAGTGCTAGACTAGTGACTGAGCAGTTCTTC
TRBV5-1,few,-,TRBJ2-1,CASSPIRRAPNEQFF,TGCGCCAGCAGCCCTATTAGGCGGGCTCCCAATGAGCAGTTCTTC
TRBV30,-,TRBD1,TRBJ2-7,CASNRDRGYEQYF,TGTGCCTCGAACCGGGACAGGGGCTACGAGCAGTACTTC
TRBV9,once,TRBD2,TRBJ2-1,CASSVSGASSYNEQFF,TGTGCCAGCAGCGTTAGCGGGGCCAGCTCCTACAATGAGCAGTTCTTC
TRBV29-1,-,-,TRBJ2-5,CSVGGGQGETQYF,TGCAGCGTTGGGGGGGGGCAGGGGGAGACCCAGTACTTC
TRBV4-2,-,TRBD2,TRBJ2-3,CASSQGLAGGPGTDTQYF,TGTGCCAGCAGCCAAGGACTAGCGGGGGGGCCGGGCACAGATACGCAGTATTTT
TRBV6-5,-,TRBD1,TRBJ1-2,CASSYLNRGRGGYTF,TGTGCCAGCAGTTACCTAAACAGGGGGCGCGGAGGCTACACCTTC
TRBV7-9,few,-,TRBJ2-2,CASSFSTGELFF,TGTGCCAGCAGCTTCTCGACCGGGGAGCTGTTTTTT
TRBV27,few,TRBD2,TRBJ2-2,CASSLWASGRGDGELFF,TGTGCCAGCAGTTTATGGGCTAGCGGGAGAGGGGACGGGGAGCTGTTTTTT
TRBV7-8,few,-,TRBJ2-7,CASSLEASGQTYEQYF,TGTGCCAGCAGCTTAGAGGCTAGCGGACAGACATACGAGCAGTACTTC
TRBV5-6,-,TRBD1,TRBJ1-6,CASRLQGNKGTLHF,TGTGCCAGCAGGTTACAGGGGAACAAGGGAACCCTCCACTTT
TRBV7-2,-,TRBD2,TRBJ2-1,CASSLAGTSGYEQFF,TGTGCCAGCAGCTTAGCCGGGACTAGTGGTTATGAGCAGTTCTTC
TRBV18,-,-,TRBJ1-5,CASSEGEGDQPQHF,TGTGCCAGCTCAGAGGGGGAAGGCGATCAGCCCCAGCATTTT
TRBV13,-,TRBD2,TRBJ2-1,CASSLVLAGPNEQFF,TGTGCCAGCAGCTTAGTGCTAGCGGGGCCAAATGAGCAGTTCTTC
TRBV5-1,-,-,TRBJ2-3,CASRPEANTDTQYF,TGCGCCAGCAGACCGGAGGCGAACACAGATACGCAGTATTTT
TRBV11-2,-,-,TRBJ1-6,CASSRWGDSPLHF,TGTGCCAGCAGCCGGTGGGGGGATTCACCCCTCCACTTT
TRBV2,few,-,TRBJ1-2,CASSDSLYGYTF,TGTGCCAGCAGTGATTCCCTCTATGGCTACACCTTC
TRBV7-2,few,-,TRBJ2-1,CASSPWGRTYNEQFF,TGTGCCAGCAGCCCCTGGGGGCGGACTTACAATGAGCAGTTCTTC
TRBV7-2,few,-,TRBJ2-1,CASSQGANEQFF,TGTGCCAGCAGCCAAGGGGCAAATGAGCAGTTCTTC
TRBV2,-,TRBD1,TRBJ1-2,CARNDREDYGYTF,TGTGCCAGAAACGACAGGGAGGACTATGGCTACACCTTC
TRBV5-1,-,TRBD1,TRBJ2-1,CASSLADRGQGQFF,TGCGCCAGCAGCTTGGCCGACAGGGGCCAAGGGCAGTTCTTC
TRBV15,-,-,TRBJ2-7,CATSRFPNYEQYF,TGTGCCACCAGCAGATTTCCCAATTACGAGCAGTACTTC
TRBV4-1,-,-,TRBJ1-1,CASSLQEMNTEAFF,TGCGCCAGCAGCCTACAGGAGATGAACACTGAAGCTTTCTTT
TRBV19,-,TRBD1,TRBJ2-6,CATQGVSSGANVLTF,TGTGCCACACAGGGGGTAAGCTCTGGGGCCAACGTCCTGACTTTC
TRBV7-9,-,TRBD1,TRBJ1-3,CASSAQGTGNTIYF,TGTGCCAGCAGCGCACAGGGGACTGGAAACACCATATATTTT
TRBV5-4,-,-,TRBJ1-1,CASSPRGNSNTEAFF,TGTGCCAGCAGCCCCCGGGGAAACTCGAACACTGAAGCTTTCTTT
TRBV19,once,TRBD1,TRBJ2-5,CASSPGGAQETQYF,TGTGCCAGTAGTCCAGGGGGCGCCCAAGAGACCCAGTACTTC
TRBV14,-,-,TRBJ2-1,CASSQVRAGTYNEQFF,TGTGCCAGCAGCCAAGTAAGAGCGGGTACCTACAATGAGCAGTTCTTC
TRBV7-2,-,-,TRBJ2-7,CASSSRYAAGTYEQYF,TGTGCCAGCAGCTCCCGTTATGCAGCGGGGACATACGAGCAGTACTTC
TRBV2,once,-,TRBJ1-1,CASKAHQGTEAFF,TGTGCCAGCAAGGCCCACCAGGGAACTGAAGCTTTCTTT
TRBV7-9,-,TRBD1,TRBJ2-2,CAIDRGEANTGELFF,TGTGCCATTGACAGGGGAGAAGCGAACACCGGGGAGCTGTTTTTT
TRBV4-3,-,-,TRBJ2-3,CASSQEGRRGDTQYF,TGCGCCAGCAGCCAAGAAGGGCGGCGAGGGGATACGCAGTATTTT
TRBV30,few,TRBD1,TRBJ1-3,CAWGTGNGNTIYF,TGTGCCTGGGGGACAGGGAATGGAAACACCATATATTTT
TRBV2,-,TRBD1,TRBJ1-1,CASSLLGQLNTEAFF,TGTGCCAGCAGTCTATTGGGACAGCTGAACACTGAAGCTTTCTTT
TRBV11-2,once,TRBD2,TRBJ2-3,CASSLGLAPSTDTQYF,TGTGCCAGCAGCTTAGGACTAGCGCCAAGCACAGATACGCAGTATTTT
TRBV2,-,TRBD1,TRBJ1-6,CASNGQGLSSYNSPLHF,TGTGCCAGCAATGGACAGGGCCTAAGCTCCTATAATTCACCCCTCCACTTT
TRBV7-9,-,TRBD1,TRBJ2-7,CASSFTTGVEYF,TGTGCCAGCAGCTTTACCACAGGGGTAGAGTACTTC
TRBV6-1,-,TRBD2,TRBJ2-1,CASSVLAGGSGKQFF,TGTGCCAGCAGTGTACTAGCGGGGGGGTCCGGGAAGCAGTTCTTC